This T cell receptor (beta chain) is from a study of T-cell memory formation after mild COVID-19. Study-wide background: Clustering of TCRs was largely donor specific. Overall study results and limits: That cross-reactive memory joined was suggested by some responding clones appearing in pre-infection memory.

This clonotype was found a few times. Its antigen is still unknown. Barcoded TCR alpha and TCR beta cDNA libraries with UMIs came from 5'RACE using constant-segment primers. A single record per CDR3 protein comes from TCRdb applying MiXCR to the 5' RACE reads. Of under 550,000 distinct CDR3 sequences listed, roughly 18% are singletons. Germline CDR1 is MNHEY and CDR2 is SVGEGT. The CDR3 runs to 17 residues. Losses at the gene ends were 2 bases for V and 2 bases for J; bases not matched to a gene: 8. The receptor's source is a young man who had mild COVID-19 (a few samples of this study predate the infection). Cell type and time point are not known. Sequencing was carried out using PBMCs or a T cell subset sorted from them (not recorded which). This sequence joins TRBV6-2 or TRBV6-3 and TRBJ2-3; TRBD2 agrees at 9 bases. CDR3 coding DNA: TGTGCCAGCAGTTACCCGACAGCGGGGGGCCCCACAGATACGCAGTATTTT. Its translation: CASSYPTAGGPTDTQYF.